What follows are 8 T cell receptor beta chains derived from one specimen sequenced in a study of cytomegalovirus exposure and HLA in healthy donors. Vbeta (60) and Jbeta (13) primers were used in the PCR. Using immunoSEQ multiplex PCR, the repertoire was profiled, and TCRdb retains in-frame clones only, with some absent. The table lists about 210,000 clones, approximately 82% of them singletons. The source material was PBMCs. The source is a woman between 50 and 59 years old in good health and CMV-seropositive.

This clone was found once. V usage is TRBV5-4 and J usage is TRBJ2-1; D uncertain. The CDR3 contains 15 residues. CDR1 is SGHNT, CDR2 YYREEE, per germline (reference sequence). V was cut by 3 bases and J by 0 bases, with 10 bases left in between. CDR3 amino acids: CASSSVPSSYNEQFF. The DNA of the CDR3 is TGTGCCAGCAGCTCTGTACCGAGCTCCTACAATGAGCAGTTCTTC. The full variable domain, completed using reference TRBV5-4 and TRBJ2-1, is ETGVTQSPTHLIKTRGQQVTLRCSSQSGHNTVSWYQQALGQGPQFIFQYYREEENGRGNFPPRFSGLQFPNYSSELNVNALELDDSALYLCASSSVPSSYNEQFFGPGTRLTVL.

The rearrangement uses TRBV28 and TRBJ2-3; 12 bases map to TRBD2. Germline lookup yields CDR1 MDHEN and CDR2 SYDVKM. V lost 5 bases, J lost 1 base, and 7 bases stayed unmatched. This CDR3 has 17 residues. The CDR3 DNA reads as TGTGCCAGCAGTCCTAGCGGGGGGGCTCTCCGCACAGATACGCAGTATTTT. Encoded protein: CASSPSGGALRTDTQYF.

This chain joins TRBV7-2 and TRBJ2-3; 8 bases are shared with TRBD2. V lost 1 base to trimming and J lost 5 bases; unmatched junction nucleotides: 8. There are 16 residues in the CDR3. CDR1 SGHTA and CDR2 FQGNSA come from the germline V gene. CDR3 loop: CASSLVLAGRLDTQYF. The CDR3 region has the DNA TGTGCCAGCAGCTTAGTCTTAGCGGGGAGACTAGATACGCAGTATTTT.

V is TRBV7-2 and J is TRBJ2-1; a weak D match, TRBD2 (6 bases). This CDR3 has 15 amino acids. Germline V gene lookup returns CDR1 SGHTA and CDR2 FQGNSA. The V gene lost 4 bases and the J gene lost 6 bases, with 16 bases spanning the gap. The CDR3: CASSWVERAGNEQFF. DNA for the CDR3: TGTGCCAGCAGCTGGGTGGAGCGGGCCGGCAATGAGCAGTTCTTC. Full variable domain (rest looked up from reference TRBV7-2 and TRBJ2-1): GAGVSQSPSNKVTEKGKDVELRCDPISGHTALYWYRQSLGQGLEFLIYFQGNSAPDKSGLPSDRFSAERTGGSVSTLTIQRTQQEDSAVYLCASSWVERAGNEQFFGPGTRLTVL.

The genes are TRBV6-6 and TRBJ1-1; 8 bases map to TRBD1. J lost 4 bases, V lost 5 bases, and 6 bases had no gene match. The CDR3 spans 14 residues. Germline V gives CDR1 MNHNY, CDR2 SVGAGI (reference sequence). The CDR3 spells CASSGRTGPTEAFF. In DNA, the CDR3 is TGTGCCAGCAGTGGACGGACAGGGCCCACTGAAGCTTTCTTT.

The rearrangement joins TRBV5-1 to TRBJ1-2; possible D gene TRBD1, 6 bases. From germline, CDR1 is SGHRS and CDR2 YFSETQ. The CDR3 sequence is 12 residues long. Trimming removed 4 bases from V and 8 bases from J, with 12 bases in between. The CDR3 region has the DNA TGCGCCAGCAGCGTCGCGGGGGGCGGCTACACCTTC. The encoded protein is CASSVAGGGYTF.

V usage is TRBV4-2 and J usage is TRBJ2-7; TRBD1 aligns across 7 bases. The CDR3 length is 18 residues. With V trimmed by 0 bases and J by 2 bases, 13 bases remained unmatched. Per germline, CDR1 LGHNA and CDR2 YNFKEQ. CDR3 loop: CASSQESPMLQGAYEQYF. In DNA, the CDR3 is TGTGCCAGCAGCCAAGAATCCCCGATGTTGCAGGGGGCCTACGAGCAGTACTTC.

CDR3 sequence reads: CASSRTSGSTDTQYF. The CDR3 DNA sequence: TGTGCCAGCAGCCGGACTAGCGGTAGCACAGATACGCAGTATTTT. This chain uses TRBV6-5 with TRBJ2-3, with TRBD2 matching over 10 bases. This CDR3 is 15 amino acids long. CDR1 is MNHEY and CDR2 is SVGAGI in the germline V gene. V lost 6 bases to trimming and J lost 0 bases; unmatched junction nucleotides: 3.